These T cell receptor beta chains were read from a single sample in a study of spatial heterogeneity in lung cancer. TCRdb used MiXCR to reprocess the 5' RACE reads, holding one entry per CDR3 protein. The repertoire has 2,000 to 2,500 distinct CDR3 sequences, around 2.3% of them found once; the top ten carry about 9.8%. Sequenced here: lung tumor tissue, sampled at surgery. These receptor sequences come from a male donor with early-stage non-small cell lung cancer. The CDR3 runs from the conserved cysteine through the conserved F or W. The D gene is left open where the match is weak. Size is stated as once, few or many counts, or a class when the clone is expanded.

>TRBJ2-5|medium-sized|TRBV18|NA
CASSPPGVETQYF
TGTGCCAGCTCACCACCGGGAGTGGAGACCCAGTACTTC
>TRBJ2-5|medium-sized|TRBV29-1|NA
CSVDRNPKETQYF
TGCAGCGTCGACAGGAATCCCAAAGAGACCCAGTACTTC
>TRBJ2-1|medium-sized|TRBV18|NA
CASSGPQGVNEQFF
TGTGCCAGCTCCGGCCCCCAAGGGGTCAATGAGCAGTTCTTC
>TRBJ1-1|medium-sized|TRBV6-5|TRBD1
CASSWAGTGGYMNTEAFF
TGTGCCAGCAGTTGGGCCGGGACAGGGGGTTATATGAACACTGAAGCTTTCTTT
>TRBJ2-7|medium-sized|TRBV21-1|NA
CATLAERRSSYEQYF
TGTGCCACACTAGCGGAGCGCAGGAGCTCCTACGAGCAGTACTTC
>TRBJ1-3|medium-sized|TRBV18|NA
CASSRDAANSGNTIYF
TGTGCCAGCTCCCGAGACGCGGCCAACTCTGGAAACACCATATATTTT
>TRBJ1-1|large|TRBV4-2|TRBD1
CASSQGQGTEAFF
TGTGCCAGCAGCCAAGGACAGGGAACTGAAGCTTTCTTT
>TRBJ2-5|medium-sized|TRBV7-9|TRBD1
CASSVGTGRHQETQYF
TGTGCCAGCAGCGTTGGGACAGGTCGCCACCAAGAGACCCAGTACTTC
>TRBJ2-3|medium-sized|TRBV3-1|NA
CASSQADPANTQYF
TGTGCCAGCAGCCAAGCGGACCCGGCGAATACGCAGTATTTT
>TRBJ1-4|medium-sized|TRBV11-2|TRBD1
CASSHRTGAATNEKLFF
TGTGCCAGCAGCCATCGGACAGGAGCCGCAACTAATGAAAAACTGTTTTTT
>TRBJ1-1|medium-sized|TRBV9|NA
CASSVEGHLRNTEAFF
TGTGCCAGCAGCGTAGAGGGACACCTAAGGAACACTGAAGCTTTCTTT
>TRBJ2-1|medium-sized|TRBV5-1|NA
CASSLRDSTREQFF
TGCGCCAGCAGCTTGAGGGACTCAACTCGGGAGCAGTTCTTC
>TRBJ1-1|many|TRBV12-3/TRBV12-4|NA
CASSPRGEAFF
TGTGCCAGCAGTCCCCGGGGTGAAGCTTTCTTT
>TRBJ1-1|large|TRBV13|NA
CASSLSRMNTEAFF
TGTGCCAGCAGCTTATCACGGATGAACACTGAAGCTTTCTTT
>TRBJ1-5|medium-sized|TRBV3-1|NA
CASSLPLGPQHF
TGTGCCAGCAGCCTTCCCTTGGGGCCCCAGCATTTT
>TRBJ1-1|large|TRBV20-1|NA
CSASGQMNTEAFF
TGCAGTGCTAGCGGGCAGATGAACACTGAAGCTTTCTTT
>TRBJ2-5|medium-sized|TRBV5-1|TRBD2
CASTLAGAPQETQYF
TGCGCCAGCACTCTAGCGGGAGCCCCCCAAGAGACCCAGTACTTC
>TRBJ1-5|large|TRBV7-9|TRBD1
CASSRQGARNQPQHF
TGTGCCAGCAGCCGACAGGGGGCCCGCAATCAGCCCCAGCATTTT
>TRBJ2-7|many|TRBV20-1|NA
CSVGHSYEQYF
TGCAGTGTAGGACACTCCTACGAGCAGTACTTC
>TRBJ1-1|medium-sized|TRBV6-1|NA
CASSDQGYTEAFF
TGTGCCAGCAGTGACCAGGGGTACACTGAAGCTTTCTTT
>TRBJ2-6|medium-sized|TRBV5-1|NA
CASSLNPDSGANVLTF
TGCGCCAGCAGCTTGAACCCAGACTCTGGGGCCAACGTCCTGACTTTC
>TRBJ2-2|many|TRBV30|TRBD2
CAWSRLAVTGELFF
TGTGCCTGGAGCAGACTAGCGGTGACCGGGGAGCTGTTTTTT
>TRBJ2-7|few|TRBV7-2|TRBD2
CASSPRAGGPGHEQYF
TGTGCCAGCAGCCCGAGGGCGGGAGGGCCTGGGCACGAGCAGTACTTC
>TRBJ2-3|medium-sized|TRBV12-3/TRBV12-4|NA
CASRLIGGPSTDTQYF
TGTGCCAGCAGGCTGATCGGCGGTCCTAGCACAGATACGCAGTATTTT
>TRBJ1-1|medium-sized|TRBV7-8|NA
CASSWGNTEAFF
TGTGCCAGCAGCTGGGGTAATACTGAAGCTTTCTTT
>TRBJ1-1|many|TRBV6-5|NA
CASRPDQVGTEAFF
TGTGCCAGCAGACCCGACCAAGTGGGCACTGAAGCTTTCTTT
>TRBJ1-1|medium-sized|TRBV5-1|NA
CASSGGGMNTEAFF
TGCGCCAGCAGCGGCGGAGGAATGAACACTGAAGCTTTCTTT
>TRBJ2-3|large|TRBV24-1|NA
CATSETRDSTDTQYF
TGTGCCACCAGTGAAACCCGGGACTCCACAGATACGCAGTATTTT
>TRBJ1-2|medium-sized|TRBV7-9|TRBD1
CASSLRDSYGYTF
TGTGCCAGCAGCTTAAGGGACAGCTATGGCTACACCTTC
>TRBJ2-7|large|TRBV2|NA
CASSAQGHEQYF
TGTGCCAGCAGTGCCCAGGGCCACGAGCAGTACTTC
>TRBJ1-3|medium-sized|TRBV9|NA
CASSVVPTPGNTIYF
TGTGCCAGCAGCGTAGTCCCAACGCCTGGAAACACCATATATTTT
>TRBJ2-3|medium-sized|TRBV10-1|NA
CASSATRRGSTDTQYF
TGCGCCAGCAGTGCGACTAGGCGGGGAAGCACAGATACGCAGTATTTT
>TRBJ2-2|medium-sized|TRBV7-3|TRBD1
CASSPVGQGNTGELFF
TGTGCCAGCAGCCCAGTCGGACAGGGTAACACCGGGGAGCTGTTTTTT
>TRBJ1-1|medium-sized|TRBV24-1|NA
CATRGEAQNTEAFF
TGTGCCACCAGGGGGGAGGCCCAGAACACTGAAGCTTTCTTT
>TRBJ1-2|many|TRBV20-1|NA
CSAQGRRGFCDYGYTF
TGCAGTGCCCAAGGTAGACGGGGGTTTTGCGACTATGGCTACACCTTC
>TRBJ2-7|medium-sized|TRBV6-1|NA
CASSSVAYEQYF
TGTGCCAGCAGTTCGGTCGCTTACGAGCAGTACTTC
>TRBJ2-2|many|TRBV7-8|NA
CASSLVSANTGELFF
TGTGCCAGCAGCTTAGTTTCGGCAAACACCGGGGAGCTGTTTTTT
>TRBJ1-4|medium-sized|TRBV30|NA
CAWTSTTNEKLFF
TGTGCCTGGACAAGTACAACTAATGAAAAACTGTTTTTT
>TRBJ2-4|medium-sized|TRBV4-1|TRBD2
CASSQSLSGSIDIQYF
TGCGCCAGCAGCCAATCTCTTAGCGGGAGTATTGACATTCAGTACTTC
>TRBJ2-2|many|TRBV7-8|NA
CASSLFDSYTGELFF
TGTGCCAGCAGCTTGTTCGACAGCTACACCGGGGAGCTGTTTTTT
>TRBJ1-4|large|TRBV7-9|TRBD1
CASSPRTGEVEKLFF
TGTGCCAGCAGCCCGCGGACAGGGGAGGTTGAAAAACTGTTTTTT
>TRBJ1-5|large|TRBV19|NA
CASSIDLGGAGPPQHF
TGTGCCAGTAGTATAGATCTAGGGGGAGCAGGACCTCCCCAGCATTTT
>TRBJ2-1|medium-sized|TRBV19|TRBD2
CASMSGGGHNEQFF
TGTGCCAGCATGAGCGGGGGGGGGCACAATGAGCAGTTCTTC
>TRBJ1-5|medium-sized|TRBV6-9|NA
CASSPTPGRDNQPQHF
TGTGCCAGCAGTCCCACCCCCGGACGGGACAATCAGCCCCAGCATTTT
>TRBJ1-1|medium-sized|TRBV6-2/TRBV6-3|NA
CASTPQRDTEAFF
TGTGCCAGCACCCCCCAAAGGGACACTGAAGCTTTCTTT
>TRBJ1-2|medium-sized|TRBV4-2|TRBD1
CASSQAVQGGNYGYTF
TGTGCCAGCAGCCAAGCCGTCCAGGGGGGGAACTATGGCTACACCTTC
>TRBJ2-7|many|TRBV4-1|NA
CASSQAVRSYEQYF
TGCGCCAGCAGCCAAGCTGTGCGCTCCTACGAGCAGTACTTC
>TRBJ2-1|medium-sized|TRBV3-1|TRBD2
CASSTGLDSYNEQFF
TGTGCCAGCAGCACCGGACTAGACTCCTACAATGAGCAGTTCTTC
>TRBJ2-3|medium-sized|TRBV6-6|TRBD2
CASREAGGPRDTQYF
TGTGCCAGCAGGGAAGCGGGAGGCCCCCGTGATACGCAGTATTTT
>TRBJ2-6|medium-sized|TRBV11-2|NA
CASSLNGANVLTF
TGTGCCAGCAGCTTGAATGGGGCCAACGTCCTGACTTTC
>TRBJ2-2|medium-sized|TRBV18|NA
CASSPASNTGELFF
TGTGCCAGCTCACCGGCGTCTAACACCGGGGAGCTGTTTTTT
>TRBJ2-5|few|TRBV20-1|NA
CSARDWASQETQYF
TGCAGTGCTAGGGATTGGGCCTCCCAAGAGACCCAGTACTTC